This note documents a single T cell receptor beta chain sequence. The ends were cut back, 2 bases at V and 5 bases at J, with 7 bases in the middle. The CDR3 is 13 amino acids. Looked up from germline, CDR1 is SGHAT and CDR2 is FQNNGV. Sample time point: peripheral blood 6 weeks after treatment start. Clones were sequenced by immunoSEQ multiplex PCR, and TCRdb holds only the in-frame ones, with some missing. The sample lists 40,000 to 50,000 clones; about 90% were seen once. This record belongs to a study of PD-L1 blockade in urothelial cancer. In the study overall: Earlier, patients had received 0 to 3 chemotherapy regimens.

The TCR was taken from a man in his fifties or sixties with urothelial cancer. The chain is built from TRBV11-2 and TRBJ1-5, with D unresolved. The sample in question was PBMCs, obtained around atezolizumab (anti-PD-L1) treatment. CDR3 in DNA: TGTGCCAGCAGCTTACAGGCCGATCAGCCCCAGCATTTT. Translating it yields CASSLQADQPQHF.